In its sample, the clone carrying this TCR beta chain was seen once. This CDR3 region has 15 residues. Deletions cut 3 bases from V and 2 bases from J, with 10 bases between. Germline loops: CDR1 SGHAT, CDR2 FQDESV (reference sequence). The assay was immunoSEQ multiplex PCR, and TCRdb's table has in-frame clones only and misses some. The profile shows some 390,000 clones, approximately 91% of them singletons. This sample stems from a study of blood T cell repertoires in COVID-19. About the study: In each case, the material was cDNA or gDNA derived from T cells, B-cell-depleted T cells, or PBMCs.

The chain has TRBV11-1 and TRBJ2-2, with D tentatively TRBD1 (6 bases). The sequenced material came from peripheral blood. The TCR originated in a woman aged 40 to 49 with COVID-19, enrolled during active disease. The CDR3 region is CASSLGGGNTGELFF. CDR3 DNA: TGTGCCAGCAGCTTGGGTGGGGGCAACACCGGGGAGCTGTTTTTT.